This TCR beta chain was recovered during a study of blood T cell repertoires in COVID-19. Turning to the study itself: Acute-phase and convalescent COVID-19 samples originated in the United States, Italy and Spain.

Seattle cases were enrolled at active infection and followed longitudinally. Trimming took off 3 bases at V and 0 bases at J, with 14 bases between the two ends. The CDR3 has 16 residues. Germline CDR1 LNHDA, CDR2 SQIVND (reference sequence). Assay used: immunoSEQ multiplex PCR; TCRdb lists only in-frame clones, some missing. The sample shows about 150,000 clones, 85% to 90% of them seen only once. The chain combines TRBV19 with TRBJ1-1, with D possibly being TRBD1 (6 bases). The TCR sequence derives from a man aged 18 to 30 with COVID-19, enrolled during active disease. The sample taken for sequencing was peripheral blood. The CDR3: CASSIPGQIMNTEAFF. The CDR3 DNA is TGTGCCAGTAGTATCCCTGGACAGATTATGAACACTGAAGCTTTCTTT.